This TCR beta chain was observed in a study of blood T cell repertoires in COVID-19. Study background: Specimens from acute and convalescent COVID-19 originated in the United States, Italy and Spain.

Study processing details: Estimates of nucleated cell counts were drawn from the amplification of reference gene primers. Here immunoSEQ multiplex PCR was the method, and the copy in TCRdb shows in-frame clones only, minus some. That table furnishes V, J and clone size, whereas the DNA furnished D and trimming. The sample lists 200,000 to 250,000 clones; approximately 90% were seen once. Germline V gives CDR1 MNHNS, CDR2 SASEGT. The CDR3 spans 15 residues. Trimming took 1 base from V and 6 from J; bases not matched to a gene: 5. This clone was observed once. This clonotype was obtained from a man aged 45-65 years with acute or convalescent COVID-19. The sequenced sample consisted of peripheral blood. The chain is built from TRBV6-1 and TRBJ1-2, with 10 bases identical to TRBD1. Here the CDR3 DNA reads TGTGCCAGCAGTGAAGGACAGGGGGCTGTTGATGGCTACACCTTC. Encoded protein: CASSEGQGAVDGYTF.